This TCR beta chain was profiled in a study of response to subunit inactivated influenza vaccine. Trimming removed 4 bases from V and 8 bases from J; junction bases left unmatched: 11. There are 17 residues in the CDR3. The V gene's germline CDR1 is MGHRA and CDR2 YSYEKL. TCRdb re-derived calls from the RT-PCR reads in MiXCR, one entry per CDR3 protein. The table lists 250,000 to 350,000 distinct CDR3 sequences, roughly 22% of them singletons, with about a tenth in the top ten. This clonotype was seen at least ten times. Antigen unknown. The study's findings and limits: Authors suggested few new T cells are recruited by each seasonal influenza vaccination.

This specimen consisted of PBMCs from blood, obtained about 20 months after vaccination. This receptor was taken from a man aged 50 to 69 who received an inactivated influenza vaccine. The rearrangement joins TRBV4-1 to TRBJ1-4; TRBD1 matches at 12 bases. DNA for the CDR3: TGCGCCAGCAGCCCTGGGACAGGGGGCAGACGACGAGAAAAACTGTTTTTT. This translates into CASSPGTGGRRREKLFF.